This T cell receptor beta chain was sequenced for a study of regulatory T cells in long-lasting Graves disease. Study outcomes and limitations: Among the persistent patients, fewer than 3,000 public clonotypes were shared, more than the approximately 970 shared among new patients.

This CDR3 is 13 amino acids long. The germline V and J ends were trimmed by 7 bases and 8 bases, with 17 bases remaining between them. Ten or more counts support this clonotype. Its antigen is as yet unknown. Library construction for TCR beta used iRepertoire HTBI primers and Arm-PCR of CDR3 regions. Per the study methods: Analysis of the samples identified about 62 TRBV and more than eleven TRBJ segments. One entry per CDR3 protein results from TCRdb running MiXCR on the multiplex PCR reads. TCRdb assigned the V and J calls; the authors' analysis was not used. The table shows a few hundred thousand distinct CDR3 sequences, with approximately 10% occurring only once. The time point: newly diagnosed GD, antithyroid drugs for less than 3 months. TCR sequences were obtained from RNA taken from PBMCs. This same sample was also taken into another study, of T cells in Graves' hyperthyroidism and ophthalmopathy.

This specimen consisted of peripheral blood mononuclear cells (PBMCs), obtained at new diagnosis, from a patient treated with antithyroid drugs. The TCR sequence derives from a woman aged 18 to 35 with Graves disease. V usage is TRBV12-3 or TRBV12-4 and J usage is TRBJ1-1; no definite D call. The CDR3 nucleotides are TGTGCCAGCACCTTAATAACTGCAGGCGAAGCTTTCTTT. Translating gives CASTLITAGEAFF.